This TCR beta chain was found in a study of cytomegalovirus exposure and HLA in healthy donors. General study results and limits: There were some V segments, including TRBV6-2 and TRBV6-3, excluded as indistinguishable.

PCR was performed using 60 Vbeta and 13 Jbeta primers. Original handling: About 12 million shared chains were among the 60 million to 80 million unique TCR beta chains that a later analysis counted. TCRdb keeps only in-frame clones here, not all; method: immunoSEQ multiplex PCR. The V and J calls and clone size are taken from that table; D and trimming were inferred from the DNA. The sample has around 190,000 clones; about nine tenths are singletons. Trimming took 6 bases from V and 3 from J, leaving 15 bases between them. This CDR3 has 15 residues. Per germline, CDR1 LNHDA and CDR2 SQIVND (reference sequence). With regard to this clone: Its matching antigen is unknown.

The chain employs TRBV19 and TRBJ2-1; D perhaps matches TRBD2 (6 bases). The receptor was isolated from a boy younger than 10 in good health and CMV-seronegative. Sequencing used PBMCs. For the CDR3, the DNA is TGTGCCAGTAGAGGCTTCGGGAGTCTCTACAATGAGCAGTTCTTC. Its protein is CASRGFGSLYNEQFF.